This entry concerns a single TCR beta chain. Its target is unknown. Once extracted for a subset, genomic DNA was divided evenly among several immunoSEQ plates. Sequencing was performed with immunoSEQ multiplex PCR; in TCRdb, only in-frame clones are kept and a portion is missing. Of about 2.4 million clones listed, 93% are singletons. The entry originates in a study of shared clonotypes between healthy human individuals. Study-wide context: The donor pool was made up of a couple of women and three men aged 18 to 49.

Per germline, CDR1 SGHTA and CDR2 FQGTGA. V gave up 4 bases and J gave up 6 bases, with 13 bases separating them. This CDR3 region has 14 residues. Overall study findings and caveats: Clonotypes shared by all four sorted-subset donors had higher generation probabilities than non-shared clonotypes. Around 5.4% of naive CD4 clonotypes were common to a few donors.

The TCR originated in a man between 18 and 35 years old in good health. Some clones in this sample may be carry-over from other donors' samples. Sequencing was carried out using naive CD4+ T cells from PBMCs. Subset reported: CD45RA+ positively selected. The chain joins TRBV7-3 to TRBJ2-4, with D possibly being TRBD1 or TRBD2 (5 bases each). CDR3 coding DNA: TGTGCCAGCAGCTCACTGGGACGGATAAACATTCAGTACTTC. The encoded protein is CASSSLGRINIQYF.